The 23 T cell receptor beta chains below come from one sample, sequenced in a study of blood T cell repertoires in COVID-19. Clones were read by immunoSEQ multiplex PCR, and TCRdb kept only the in-frame ones, dropping some. Counted here are roughly 100,000 clones, about 80% occurring once; the ten biggest clones make up 12%. Sample: peripheral blood. These TCRs come from a human donor in a cohort sampled during active COVID-19.

The V call is TRBV5-5, the J call TRBJ1-1, with a weak D call TRBD1 (5 bases). With 4 bases removed from V and 6 bases from J, the gap between germline ends came to 13 bases. The CDR3 runs 13 residues. The germline V gene has CDR1 SGHKS and CDR2 YYEKEE (reference sequence). CDR3 loop: CASSAGFWAEAFF. The CDR3 DNA is TGTGCCAGCAGCGCAGGGTTTTGGGCTGAAGCTTTCTTT.

The chain has TRBV6-2 or TRBV6-3 and TRBJ1-6; D uncertain. CDR1 MNHEY and CDR2 SVGEGT come from the germline V gene. The CDR3 is made up of 12 amino acids. Trimming pared 4 bases from V and 8 bases from J, leaving 6 bases between. CDR3 nucleotides: TGTGCCAGCAGTTCCGGGTATTCACCCCTCCACTTT. Its protein is CASSSGYSPLHF.

This clone is a singleton in its sample. This sample also contains other DNA sequences that code for the same CDR3. This chain joins TRBV30 and TRBJ1-2; 7 bases match TRBD1. The CDR3 loop spans 13 amino acids. V lost 0 bases, J lost 8 bases, and 6 bases stayed unmatched. Germline lookup yields CDR1 GTSNPN and CDR2 SVGIG (reference sequence). The CDR3 sequence: CAWSVRQGDGYTF. DNA of the CDR3: TGTGCCTGGAGTGTACGACAGGGAGACGGCTACACCTTC.

The rearrangement uses TRBV6-5 and TRBJ1-2, with D hard to call. This CDR3 has 15 amino acids. Germline CDR1 reads MNHEY; CDR2 reads SVGAGI. Trimming left V 4 bases short and J 2 bases short, with 14 bases between. The CDR3 nucleotides read TGTGCCAGCAGTTCCCTGGGAGGAGCAAACTATGGCTACACCTTC. Translated: CASSSLGGANYGYTF.

This chain connects TRBV11-2 to TRBJ2-3; D ambiguous. The CDR3 loop spans 16 amino acids. CDR1 is SGHAT, CDR2 FQNNGV, per germline. The V and J ends lost 3 bases and 1 base respectively, with 14 bases between them. CDR3: CASSFGALSGTDTQYF. Here the CDR3 DNA reads TGTGCCAGCAGCTTTGGAGCGCTGTCTGGCACAGATACGCAGTATTTT.

The chain has TRBV19 and TRBJ1-5; D is possibly TRBD1 (5 bases). Germline V gene data show CDR1 as LNHDA and CDR2 as SQIVND (reference sequence). Deletions cut 3 bases from V and 1 base from J, with 10 bases between. This CDR3 region has 15 residues. The CDR3, as DNA: TGTGCCAGTAGTATGGGGGGGATGAGCAATCAGCCCCAGCATTTT. The encoded protein is CASSMGGMSNQPQHF. The full variable domain, completed using reference TRBV19 and TRBJ1-5, is DGGITQSPKYLFRKEGQNVTLSCEQNLNHDAMYWYRQDPGQGLRLIYYSQIVNDFQKGDIAEGYSVSREKKESFPLTVTSAQKNPTAFYLCASSMGGMSNQPQHFGDGTRLSIL.

The rearrangement uses TRBV5-1 and TRBJ1-6, with 8 nucleotides matching TRBD1. This CDR3 contains 16 residues. Germline V lookup: CDR1 SGHRS, CDR2 YFSETQ. The ends lost 4 bases at V and 7 bases at J; junction bases unmatched: 10. This CDR3 reads CASSPSDRGGNSPLHF. The CDR3 DNA reads as TGCGCCAGCAGCCCCTCCGACAGGGGTGGGAATTCACCCCTCCACTTT.

The V gene is TRBV29-1, the J gene TRBJ1-2, with D tentatively TRBD1 (5 bases). The germline V gene encodes CDR1 SQVTM and CDR2 ANQGSEA. CDR3 length: 13 amino acids. V was trimmed by 0 bases and J by 4 bases, leaving 9 bases between them. The CDR3 region is CSVEDRDSYGYTF. In DNA, the CDR3 is TGCAGCGTTGAAGATCGAGACAGCTATGGCTACACCTTC.

This rearrangement joins TRBV11-2 to TRBJ2-5; 7 nucleotides align to TRBD2. Germline loops: CDR1 SGHAT, CDR2 FQNNGV. The CDR3 consists of 14 residues. J lost 7 bases, V lost 5 bases, and 10 bases had no gene match. The CDR3 spells CASSQQAGSGTQYF. The DNA for the CDR3 is TGTGCCAGCAGCCAACAAGCGGGGTCCGGGACCCAGTACTTC.

This chain joins TRBV4-2 and TRBJ1-2; D may be TRBD1 (5 bases). Trimming pared 0 bases from V and 4 bases from J, leaving 21 bases between. The germline V gene encodes CDR1 LGHNA and CDR2 YNFKEQ. The CDR3 is made up of 18 amino acids. The CDR3 reads CASSQDFSQGPPLYGYTF. DNA of the CDR3: TGTGCCAGCAGCCAAGATTTTAGCCAGGGTCCCCCCCTCTATGGCTACACCTTC.

This chain joins TRBV3-1 (or the pseudogene TRBV3-2) and TRBJ2-7, with a tentative D call TRBD1 (8 bases). V was pared by 1 base and J by 4 bases, with 14 bases between. The CDR3 totals 15 residues. Germline CDR1 is LGHDT and CDR2 is YNNKEL (reference sequence). The chain's CDR3 is CASSQGQQGGYEQYF. CDR3 nucleotide sequence: TGTGCCAGCAGCCAAGGACAACAGGGGGGGTACGAGCAGTACTTC.

This clone showed up just once. V usage is TRBV28 and J usage is TRBJ1-3; D perhaps matches TRBD1 (6 bases). Germline-derived CDR1 and CDR2 are MDHEN and SYDVKM. Trimming pared 3 bases from V and 1 base from J, leaving 19 bases between. The CDR3 has 18 amino acids. The CDR3 spells CASSFRDISVGSGNTIYF. The CDR3 DNA reads as TGTGCCAGCAGTTTCCGGGACATAAGTGTTGGGTCTGGAAACACCATATATTTT.

This rearrangement joins TRBV2 to TRBJ1-4; D perhaps matches TRBD1 (6 bases). The germline CDR1 and CDR2 sequences are SNHLY and FYNNEI. CDR3 length equals 14 residues. V lost 5 bases and J 6 bases, leaving 13 bases between the germline ends. The CDR3 protein is CASSTGTRDEKLFF. The CDR3 nucleotides are TGTGCCAGCAGTACAGGGACAAGGGATGAAAAACTGTTTTTT.

As regards this clone: One end of the junction is discordant with germline, which a read error may explain. The chain couples TRBV5-6 to TRBJ1-1, with 8 bases identical to TRBD1. CDR3 length: 15 residues. Germline V gene sequence: CDR1 SGHDT, CDR2 YYEEEE. The CDR3 region is CASSSSGGLKTEAFF. The CDR3 DNA reads as TGTGCCAGCAGCTCTTCAGGGGGCCTGAAGACTGAAGCTTTCTTT.

The chain combines TRBV5-6 with TRBJ1-5; 8 nucleotides line up with TRBD1. CDR3 size: 16 residues. Germline CDR1 and CDR2: SGHDT and YYEEEE. V gave up 4 bases and J gave up 1 base; unmatched junction bases: 7. CDR3 nucleotides: TGTGCCAGCAGCGCATACAGGGGGGTCAGCAATCAGCCCCAGCATTTT. Translated, it gives CASSAYRGVSNQPQHF.

V gene TRBV27 combines with J gene TRBJ1-2; D unclear. V shed 6 bases and J shed 0 bases, with 14 bases lying between them. The CDR3 length is 15 residues. CDR1 and CDR2 from the germline V gene are MNHEY and SMNVEV (reference sequence). This chain's CDR3 is CASRFSGLANYGYTF. For the CDR3, the DNA is TGTGCCAGCAGATTTTCGGGTTTAGCTAACTATGGCTACACCTTC.

The rearrangement links TRBV2 to TRBJ2-1, with 8 bases lining up with TRBD2. From germline, CDR1 is SNHLY and CDR2 FYNNEI. Germline trimming cut 6 bases from V and 2 bases from J; bases unmatched to any gene: 9. The CDR3 length is 16 residues. CDR3 DNA sequence: TGTGCCAGCAGGGGAGGGGGTAGCGGGACCTACAATGAGCAGTTCTTC. Amino acids: CASRGGGSGTYNEQFF.

DNA for the CDR3: TGTGCCAGCAGTGAGGAGCGGGGACCCACAGATACGCAGTATTTT. It is translated as CASSEERGPTDTQYF. The J gene is TRBJ2-3, the V gene TRBV6-1; 7 bases line up with TRBD2. The V gene end was trimmed by 3 bases and the J gene end by 2 bases; junction bases not matched to a gene: 5. Per germline, CDR1 MNHNS and CDR2 SASEGT. There are 15 residues in the CDR3.

V and J are TRBV5-1 and TRBJ2-5; 8 bases match TRBD1. CDR3 length equals 15 residues. V was pared by 1 base and J by 5 bases, with 7 bases of the junction left unmatched. Germline V lookup: CDR1 SGHRS, CDR2 YFSETQ. CDR3 region: CASSLSAGGFETQYF. The CDR3 DNA is TGCGCCAGCAGCTTGTCGGCAGGGGGCTTTGAGACCCAGTACTTC.

This clone was found a few times. The chain links TRBV3-1 (or the pseudogene TRBV3-2) to TRBJ1-5; D might be TRBD1 (6 bases). The CDR3 length is 13 residues. From germline, CDR1 is LGHDT and CDR2 YNNKEL (reference sequence). V was clipped by 3 bases and J by 4 bases, with 7 bases between them. The CDR3 DNA is TGTGCCAGCAGCCACCAGGGGAATCAGCCCCAGCATTTT. This codes for CASSHQGNQPQHF.

The chain employs TRBV5-6 and TRBJ2-2, with a possible D match to TRBD1 (6 bases). The germline gives CDR1 SGHDT, CDR2 YYEEEE. The CDR3 totals 15 residues. V was trimmed by 4 bases and J by 1 base, leaving 11 bases between them. The CDR3: CASSSGQLNTGELFF. The CDR3 nucleotides read TGTGCCAGCAGCAGCGGACAGTTGAACACCGGGGAGCTGTTTTTT.

The rearrangement uses TRBV9 and TRBJ2-2; 7 bases align to TRBD2. CDR3 size: 16 residues. V lost 0 bases, J lost 3 bases, and 5 bases stayed unmatched. The germline V gene has CDR1 SGDLS and CDR2 YYNGEE. The CDR3 is CASSVVSGDDTGELFF. The CDR3 DNA follows: TGTGCCAGCAGCGTAGTAAGCGGGGACGACACCGGGGAGCTGTTTTTT. Using reference TRBV9 and TRBJ2-2 for the parts outside the CDR3, the full variable domain is DSGVTQTPKHLITATGQRVTLRCSPRSGDLSVYWYQQSLDQGLQFLIQYYNGEERAKGNILERFSAQQFPDLHSELNLSSLELGDSALYFCASSVVSGDDTGELFFGEGSRLTVL.

The chain couples TRBV19 to TRBJ1-2; a weak D match, TRBD1 (5 bases). Germline CDR1 and CDR2: LNHDA and SQIVND (reference sequence). Trimming pared 5 bases from V and 2 bases from J, leaving 9 bases between. This CDR3 is 13 amino acids long. This CDR3 is CASSARGNYGYTF. The CDR3 region has the DNA TGTGCCAGTAGTGCTCGGGGGAACTATGGCTACACCTTC.